The 24 T cell receptor beta chains reported below all come from one sample, sequenced in a study of cytomegalovirus exposure and HLA in healthy donors. PCR involved 60 Vbeta and 13 Jbeta primers. Assay used: immunoSEQ multiplex PCR; TCRdb lists only in-frame clones, some missing. Counted here are approximately 140,000 clones, around 80% occurring once; the ten biggest clones make up 6.5% to 7%. The sequencing sample was made of PBMCs. All receptors derive from a man aged 35 to 55 in good health and CMV-seropositive.

V gene TRBV5-6 combines with J gene TRBJ1-4; D unresolved. CDR1 and CDR2 (germline): SGHDT, YYEEEE. Deletions cut 4 bases from V and 0 bases from J, with 22 bases between. The CDR3 loop spans 19 amino acids. CDR3 protein: CASSGPPGSWDATNEKLFF. CDR3 bases: TGTGCCAGCAGCGGGCCCCCGGGGTCCTGGGATGCAACTAATGAAAAACTGTTTTTT. Combining the CDR3 with reference TRBV5-6 and TRBJ1-4 gives the whole variable domain DAGVTQSPTHLIKTRGQQVTLRCSPKSGHDTVSWYQQALGQGPQFIFQYYEEEERQRGNFPDRFSGHQFPNYSSELNVNALLLGDSALYLCASSGPPGSWDATNEKLFFGSGTQLSVL.

The chain couples TRBV10-3 to TRBJ2-3, with D tentatively TRBD1 (5 bases). The CDR3 spans 13 residues. V was trimmed by 6 bases and J by 2 bases, leaving 9 bases between them. The V gene's germline CDR1 is ENHRY and CDR2 SYGVKD. CDR3 DNA: TGTGCCATCAGGGACATAGACACAGATACGCAGTATTTT. The encoded protein is CAIRDIDTDTQYF.

The V and J genes are TRBV11-3 and TRBJ1-1; D gene unclear. This CDR3 has 15 amino acids. V gave up 1 base and J gave up 10 bases, with 19 bases separating them. Germline CDR1 SGHNT, CDR2 YENEEA. CDR3 DNA: TGTGCCAGCAGCTTAGTTTGGTTTTTCGCAGGAGGAGCTTTCTTT. Translated: CASSLVWFFAGGAFF.

The chain carries TRBV15 and TRBJ2-1, with 8 bases identical to TRBD2. The CDR3 sequence is 14 residues long. From germline, CDR1 is LNHNV and CDR2 YYDKDF (reference sequence). The J segment lost 8 bases and the V segment lost 1 base, leaving 4 bases of the junction unmatched. In DNA, the CDR3 is TGTGCCACCAGCAGAGTGGCGGGAGGCGATGAGCAGTTCTTC. Its translation is CATSRVAGGDEQFF.

This CDR3 is CASRGGLYEQYF. The CDR3 DNA is TGTGCCAGCAGGGGAGGTTTGTACGAGCAGTACTTC. This sequence joins TRBV2 and TRBJ2-7; maybe TRBD2 (6 bases). The germline V and J ends were trimmed by 6 bases and 4 bases, with 10 bases remaining between them. This CDR3 is built from 12 residues. Per germline, CDR1 SNHLY and CDR2 FYNNEI. The full variable domain, completed using reference TRBV2 and TRBJ2-7, is EPEVTQTPSHQVTQMGQEVILRCVPISNHLYFYWYRQILGQKVEFLVSFYNNEISEKSEIFDDQFSVERPDGSNFTLKIRSTKLEDSAMYFCASRGGLYEQYFGPGTRLTVT.

The J gene is TRBJ2-1, the V gene TRBV5-4, with 9 bases fitting TRBD2. Germline V CDR1 and CDR2: SGHNT, YYREEE (reference sequence). This CDR3 comprises 16 residues. J lost 9 bases, V lost 4 bases, and 14 bases had no gene match. The CDR3, as DNA: TGTGCCAGCAGCCTTGGGCGGGAGGGGGGGAGAAGTGAGCAGTTCTTC. Protein sequence: CASSLGREGGRSEQFF.

DNA for the CDR3: TGCAGCGTCATATGGCTGGGCCCCCGGTACAATGAGCAGTTCTTC. It specifies CSVIWLGPRYNEQFF. The rearrangement links TRBV29-1 to TRBJ2-1; D call uncertain. Germline CDR1 SQVTM, CDR2 ANQGSEA. This CDR3 region has 15 residues. V gave up 6 bases and J gave up 4 bases, with 19 bases separating them.

V is TRBV27 and J is TRBJ1-5, with 7 nucleotides matching TRBD1. The CDR3 extends over 13 amino acids. The V gene's germline CDR1 is MNHEY and CDR2 SMNVEV (reference sequence). Trimming cost V 5 bases and J 7 bases; bases outside gene matches: 5. CDR3 loop: CASSRYRGQPQHF. The CDR3 nucleotides read TGTGCCAGCAGTCGATACAGGGGACAGCCCCAGCATTTT.

This clone was recorded once. The rearrangement uses TRBV29-1 and TRBJ1-1, with 7 bases identical to TRBD1. Germline CDR1 and CDR2: SQVTM and ANQGSEA. With V trimmed by 7 bases and J by 3 bases, 5 bases remained unmatched. The CDR3 runs 12 residues. In DNA, the CDR3 is TGCAGCGCGGGACAGCAATACACTGAAGCTTTCTTT. Translated, it gives CSAGQQYTEAFF. Full variable domain (rest looked up from reference TRBV29-1 and TRBJ1-1): SAVISQKPSRDICQRGTSLTIQCQVDSQVTMMFWYRQQPGQSLTLIATANQGSEATYESGFVIDKFPISRPNLTFSTLTVSNMSPEDSSIYLCSAGQQYTEAFFGQGTRLTVV.

V gene TRBV30 combines with J gene TRBJ1-1, with 9 bases identical to TRBD1. The CDR3 length is 14 residues. CDR1 is GTSNPN, CDR2 SVGIG, per germline (reference sequence). V dropped 2 bases and J dropped 8; count of bases not matched to a gene: 9. CDR3 loop: CAWSIDRGSAEAFF. The CDR3 DNA reads TGTGCCTGGAGTATTGACAGGGGGTCCGCGGAAGCTTTCTTT.

The CDR3 loop is CASSFPGQEQYF. Written as DNA, the CDR3 is TGTGCCAGCAGTTTCCCCGGACAGGAGCAGTACTTC. This chain connects TRBV27 to TRBJ2-7, with D possibly matching TRBD1 (6 bases). The V and J ends lost 3 bases and 7 bases respectively, with 10 bases between them. The CDR3 runs 12 residues. Per germline, CDR1 MNHEY and CDR2 SMNVEV (reference sequence).

CDR3 in amino acids: CASSSWTESGELFF. DNA of the CDR3: TGTGCCAGCAGCTCTTGGACAGAGAGCGGGGAGCTGTTTTTT. The chain has TRBV7-6 and TRBJ2-2; the D gene is possibly TRBD1 (6 bases). Trimming took 4 bases from V and 7 from J, leaving 13 bases between them. Germline values: CDR1 SGHVS, CDR2 FNYEAQ. The CDR3 spans 14 residues. Based on the CDR3 plus reference TRBV7-6 and TRBJ2-2, the full variable domain is GAGVSQSPRYKVTKRGQDVALRCDPISGHVSLYWYRQALGQGPEFLTYFNYEAQQDKSGLPNDRFSAERPEGSISTLTIQRTEQRDSAMYRCASSSWTESGELFFGEGSRLTVL.

The rearrangement links TRBV6-5 to TRBJ1-2; 9 nucleotides align to TRBD1. The V gene's germline CDR1 is MNHEY and CDR2 SVGAGI. The V and J ends lost 2 bases and 13 bases, in that order; junction bases with no gene match: 14. The CDR3 length is 15 residues. The DNA for the CDR3 is TGTGCCAGCAGTTACATCTGGGACAGGGCCTCGGGATCCACCTTC. It codes for CASSYIWDRASGSTF.

About this clone: The junction departs from germline at one end; a sequencing error may be responsible. Other DNA sequences of this sample code for an identical CDR3. The chain has TRBV30 and TRBJ1-6; possibly TRBD1 for D (5 bases). There are 16 residues in the CDR3. From germline, CDR1 is GTSNPN and CDR2 SVGIG (reference sequence). The CDR3, as DNA: TGTGCCTGGAGTCGGGACTCGAGCTCCTATAATTCCCCCCTCCACTTT. This codes for CAWSRDSSSYNSPLHF.

The chain recombines TRBV5-1 with TRBJ1-4; D is unclear. This CDR3 is built from 20 residues. V shed 5 bases and J shed 0 bases, with 26 bases lying between them. CDR1 SGHRS and CDR2 YFSETQ come from the germline V gene. CDR3: CASRRLSGGPNIATNEKLFF. DNA of the CDR3: TGCGCCAGCAGGCGTCTCTCCGGAGGACCCAACATTGCAACTAATGAAAAACTGTTTTTT.

The chain employs TRBV18 and TRBJ2-1; tentatively, D is TRBD2 (5 bases). V dropped 2 bases and J dropped 3 bases, with 8 bases sitting between them. Germline lookup yields CDR1 KGHSH and CDR2 LQKENI. The CDR3 consists of 14 residues. CDR3 protein: CASSPGRVYNEQFF. CDR3 nucleotide sequence: TGTGCCAGCTCACCAGGGCGGGTCTACAATGAGCAGTTCTTC.

This clone was observed a handful of times. This chain links TRBV13 with TRBJ2-5; 7 bases agree with TRBD2. The DNA end lines up better with TRBJ2-7; the J call may be wrong. The V gene's germline CDR1 is PRHDT and CDR2 FYEKMQ (reference sequence). The length of the CDR3 is 14 residues. The CDR3 loop is CASSLGGGTYEQYF. DNA of the CDR3: TGTGCCAGCAGCTTAGGCGGGGGGACGTACGAGCAGTACTTC.

V and J are TRBV10-2 and TRBJ2-1, with 8 bases that match TRBD2. The V and J ends lost 2 bases and 7 bases, in that order; junction bases with no gene match: 4. Per germline, CDR1 WSHSY and CDR2 SAAADI. The CDR3 runs 14 residues. CDR3 loop: CASSERGGINEQFF. The CDR3 DNA is TGCGCCAGCAGTGAGCGGGGGGGAATTAATGAGCAGTTCTTC.

V and J are TRBV10-2 and TRBJ1-3; tentatively, D is TRBD1 (6 bases). V dropped 8 bases and J dropped 3 bases, with 14 bases sitting between them. The CDR3 runs to 14 residues. CDR1 is WSHSY and CDR2 is SAAADI in the germline V gene. CDR3 coding DNA: TGCGCCAGCCGGGACAATGGACGTGGAAACACCATATATTTT. It encodes CASRDNGRGNTIYF.

The chain recombines TRBV10-3 with TRBJ2-7, with D possibly matching TRBD1 (6 bases). Germline-derived CDR1 and CDR2 are ENHRY and SYGVKD. With 2 bases removed from V and 2 bases from J, the gap between germline ends came to 13 bases. The CDR3 loop spans 15 amino acids. CDR3 bases: TGTGCCATCAGTGAGGCGCTACAGGGCACCTACGAGCAGTACTTC. This translates into CAISEALQGTYEQYF.

CDR3 in amino acids: CASRFPHQALDTDTQYF. As DNA, the CDR3 is TGTGCAAGTCGCTTTCCCCATCAGGCGTTAGACACAGATACGCAGTATTTT. V usage is TRBV12-2 and J usage is TRBJ2-3; whether TRBD1, the table's D call, matches the DNA was not checked. TRBV12-2 is a pseudogene segment. The CDR3 has 17 residues.

The chain combines TRBV5-1 with TRBJ1-1; TRBD1 might be the D (5 bases). V was trimmed by 1 base and J by 10 bases, leaving 14 bases between them. Germline assignment: CDR1 SGHRS and CDR2 YFSETQ. The CDR3 is made up of 13 amino acids. CDR3 DNA: TGCGCCAGCAGCTTGTATCAGGGTTGGGGAGCTTTCTTT. It is translated as CASSLYQGWGAFF.

This chain links TRBV9 with TRBJ2-1; 12 bases are shared with TRBD2. This CDR3 spans 18 amino acids. The V and J ends lost 2 bases and 5 bases, in that order; junction bases with no gene match: 11. The germline gives CDR1 SGDLS, CDR2 YYNGEE. The CDR3 sequence is CASSVVSLAGGPHNEQFF. The CDR3 DNA sequence: TGTGCCAGCAGCGTTGTGTCCCTAGCGGGAGGGCCCCACAATGAGCAGTTCTTC.

The sample holds one count of this clone. V gene TRBV13 combines with J gene TRBJ2-1, with 9 bases lining up with TRBD2. This CDR3 spans 16 amino acids. The V gene end was trimmed by 2 bases and the J gene end by 9 bases; junction bases not matched to a gene: 11. Germline CDR1 is PRHDT and CDR2 is FYEKMQ (reference sequence). The CDR3 sequence is CASSLSLAGLSGEQFF. The DNA of the CDR3 is TGTGCCAGCAGCTTATCGCTAGCGGGGTTAAGCGGTGAGCAGTTCTTC.